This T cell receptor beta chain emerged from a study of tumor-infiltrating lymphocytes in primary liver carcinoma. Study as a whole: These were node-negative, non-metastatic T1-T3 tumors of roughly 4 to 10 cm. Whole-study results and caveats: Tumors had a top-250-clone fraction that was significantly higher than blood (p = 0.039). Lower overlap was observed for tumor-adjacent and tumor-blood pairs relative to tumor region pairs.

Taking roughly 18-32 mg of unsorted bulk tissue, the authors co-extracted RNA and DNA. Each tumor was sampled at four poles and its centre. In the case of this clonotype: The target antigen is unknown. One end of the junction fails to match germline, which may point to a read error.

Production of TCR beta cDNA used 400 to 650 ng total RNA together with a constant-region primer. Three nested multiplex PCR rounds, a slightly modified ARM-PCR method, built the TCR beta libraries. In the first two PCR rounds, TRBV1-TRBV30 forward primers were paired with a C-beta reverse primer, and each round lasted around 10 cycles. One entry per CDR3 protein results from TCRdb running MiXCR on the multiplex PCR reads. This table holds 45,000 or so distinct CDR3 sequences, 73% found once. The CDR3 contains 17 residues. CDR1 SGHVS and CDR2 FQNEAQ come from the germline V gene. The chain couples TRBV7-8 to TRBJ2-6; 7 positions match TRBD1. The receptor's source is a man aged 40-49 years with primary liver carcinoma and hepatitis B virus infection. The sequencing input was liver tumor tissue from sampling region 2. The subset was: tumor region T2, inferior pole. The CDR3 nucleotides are TGTGCCAGGAGCCAACGGGACAGTACCTCTAGGGCCAACGTCCTGACTTTC. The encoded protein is CARSQRDSTSRANVLTF.